This paragraph reports one T cell receptor (beta chain). Its antigen is not yet known. The source of the sample is a study of T cells expressing NK-cell markers (dated by TCRdb to the early 2020s). Some background on the complete study: Three sorted T-cell subsets (CD3+CD56+NKG2C+, CD3+CD56+NKG2C- and CD3+CD56-NKG2C+) from several donors had their TCR beta-chain repertoires profiled. The eight sequenced donors were randomly selected healthy volunteers, three men and five women. Illumina HiSeq 2000/2500, MiSeq or NextSeq was used to sequence libraries as 2 x 150 bp reads. Seven of the eight sequenced donors were HCMV-seropositive and one was HCMV-seronegative.

To determine HCMV serostatus, a commercial ELISA kit was used to detect HCMV-specific IgG in serum. Peripheral blood mononuclear cells were isolated from blood by Ficoll density gradient centrifugation. What the research found in general, with its limitations: In six donors, the dominant CD3+CD56+NKG2C+ clonotypes were among the top 10 CD8+ clonotypes and accounted for roughly 1.0-8% of CD8+ T cells. Whether the expanded NKG2C-expressing T cell clones were specific for HCMV antigens remained unclear. Those dominant clonotypes were again the most abundant among CD3+CD56-NKG2C+ cells in a handful of donors, at about 25-60.1%.

CDR1 and CDR2 are read off the germline V gene as SGHAT and FQNNGV. The CDR3, from cysteine to phenylalanine, totals 16 residues. The nucleotide record is missing. The sequencer listed for this sample is Illumina HiSeq 2000. TCR beta cDNA libraries were made by 5'RACE template switching that added a universal primer site and unique molecular identifiers. cDNA synthesis was primed from the TCR beta constant segment and was followed by two successive PCR amplification steps. Per the authors' processing: MIGEC handled demultiplexing of the reads and grouping by UMI, while MiTCR was used to assemble and quantify clonotypes. To exclude erroneous sequences, any TCR cDNA sequence not supported by at least two reads was discarded. The tcR package was used for downstream repertoire analysis, with clonotypes matched between fractions based on CDR3 nucleotide sequence plus V segment. VDJmatch was used to annotate antigen specificity against VDJdb, with one amino acid substitution in CDR3 allowed. TCRdb reprocessed the reads and lists each CDR3 protein sequence as a single entry, with no DNA. TCRdb assigned the V and J calls; the authors' analysis was not used. This specimen's table enumerates around 380,000 distinct CDR3 sequences. Over 8.5% of the sample lies in the top ten.

This clonotype originated in a woman in her fifties or sixties in good health. Donor details come from another sample of the same person, matched by shared clones. The sequenced sample was blood T cells: a sorted CD56 or NKG2C T cell subset, CD4+ or CD8+ T cells, or bulk PBMC T cells (not recorded which). This chain is built from TRBV11-2 and TRBJ2-3; TCRdb gives TRBD2 as the D gene, but with no DNA this cannot be confirmed. The CDR3 in this case is CASSLTSGSNTDTQYF.